The 9 T cell receptor beta chains below all came from one sample that was sequenced in a study of response to subunit inactivated influenza vaccine listed by TCRdb under 2018. Libraries came from RT-PCR. Sequencing took place on an Illumina HiSeq 2500. TCRdb passed the public sequencing reads through fastp at Q25 and MiXCR, retaining productive beta sequences. All rows with the same CDR3 protein become a single entry with the most common DNA and genes. The table for this sample lists 300,000 to 350,000 distinct CDR3 sequences; 20% to 25% of them were counted only once. Jointly, the top ten make up roughly 10% of the sample. The input for sequencing was PBMCs from blood, taken about 20 months after vaccination. The receptors were gathered from a man in his fifties or sixties who received an inactivated influenza vaccine. Donor details come from another sample of the same person, matched by shared clones.

Only a few counts were recorded for this clonotype. The V call is TRBV20-1, the J call TRBJ2-1, with TRBD1 identical over 10 bases. Germline V gene sequence: CDR1 DFQATT, CDR2 SNEGSKA (reference sequence). This CDR3 contains 14 residues. The V segment lost 3 bases and the J segment 2 bases; nucleotides outside the gene matches: 1. The CDR3 here is CSASGTGAYNEQFF. In DNA form, the CDR3 reads TGCAGTGCTAGCGGGACAGGGGCCTACAATGAGCAGTTCTTC.

The chain couples TRBV20-1 to TRBJ2-4, with 12 bases aligning to TRBD2. The CDR3 loop spans 14 amino acids. V trimming: 3 bases; J trimming: 4 bases; junction bases outside the gene matches: 1. Germline CDR1 DFQATT, CDR2 SNEGSKA (reference sequence). CDR3 in amino acids: CSARLAGGKNIQYF. CDR3 in DNA: TGCAGTGCTAGGCTAGCGGGAGGGAAAAACATTCAGTACTTC.

The CDR3 region is CSPDRDTYEQYF. The CDR3 DNA reads as TGCAGTCCGGACAGGGACACCTACGAGCAGTACTTC. The J gene is TRBJ2-7, the V gene TRBV20-1; 8 positions match TRBD1. CDR3 length: 12 residues. Germline V gene data show CDR1 as DFQATT and CDR2 as SNEGSKA (reference sequence). Trimming at V came to 8 bases and at J to 2 bases, leaving 5 bases not matched to a gene.

This clonotype was seen more than once but under ten times. This sequence joins TRBV12-3 or TRBV12-4 and TRBJ2-1, with 8 bases aligning to TRBD1. The CDR3 length is 15 residues. J was trimmed by 6 bases and V by 6 bases; bases with no gene match: 10. The DNA of the CDR3 is TGTGCCAGCAGCCCTCGGACAGGGCATGTCAATGAGCAGTTCTTC. Translation: CASSPRTGHVNEQFF.

The V call is TRBV6-1, the J call TRBJ1-2, with D perhaps matching TRBD1 (6 bases). CDR3 length: 15 residues. Germline V gene lookup returns CDR1 MNHNS and CDR2 SASEGT. The V gene lost 8 bases and the J gene lost 0 bases, with 16 bases spanning the gap. CDR3 in amino acids: CASSPGRGANYGYTF. The CDR3 region has the DNA TGTGCCAGCTCGCCCGGCAGGGGCGCTAACTATGGCTACACCTTC.

This clonotype was counted only a few times. V is TRBV4-1 and J is TRBJ1-4; the D is unclear. Germline lookup yields CDR1 MGHRA and CDR2 YSYEKL. The CDR3 contains 15 residues. V was shortened by 3 bases and J by 5 bases, with 13 bases between the two germline ends. Here the CDR3 DNA reads TGCGCCAGCAGCCAGAGACTGCCCTTCAATGAAAAACTGTTTTTT. This gives the protein CASSQRLPFNEKLFF.

This clonotype was detected only a few times. For the CDR3, the DNA is TGTGCCAGCAGTCCTTACAGCTCCTACGAGCAGTACTTC. It is translated as CASSPYSSYEQYF. The chain carries TRBV27 and TRBJ2-7; D not certain. Germline assignment: CDR1 MNHEY and CDR2 SMNVEV (reference sequence). V was trimmed by 5 bases and J by 0 bases, leaving 8 bases between them. This CDR3 is 13 amino acids long.

The chain has TRBV20-1 and TRBJ1-5; TRBD1 aligns across 7 bases. J gave up 3 bases and V 6 bases, and 8 bases lay outside the gene matches. This CDR3 comprises 14 residues. CDR1 is DFQATT, CDR2 SNEGSKA, per germline (reference sequence). CDR3: CSARQGMNNQPQHF. In nucleotides, the CDR3 is TGCAGTGCCAGACAGGGCATGAACAATCAGCCCCAGCATTTT.

Ten or more counts support this clonotype. This chain uses TRBV5-1 with TRBJ1-6; the match to TRBD1 covers 10 bases. Trimming at V came to 4 bases and at J to 10 bases, leaving 8 bases not matched to a gene. Germline values: CDR1 SGHRS, CDR2 YFSETQ. The CDR3 length is 15 residues. CDR3 sequence reads: CASSLKGQGGSPLHF. The CDR3 DNA reads as TGCGCCAGCAGCCTAAAAGGACAGGGGGGCTCACCCCTCCACTTT.